Sequencing of this TCR beta chain was carried out in a study of blood T cells in healthy people across ages. Regarding the study as a whole: Any changes in expanded clonotypes were possibly confounded, as donor CMV status remained unknown. The lack of PBMC sorting stopped any conclusive naive versus antigen-experienced comparison.

A second PCR, run for roughly 7 to 11 cycles, used a sample-barcoded 5' primer plus a J-beta primer mix. TCRdb fed the 5' RACE reads into MiXCR, producing one record per CDR3 protein. The table shows some 900,000 distinct CDR3 sequences, with 25% to 30% occurring only once. This clonotype was recorded at least ten times. Its target is not known. The ends lost 4 bases at V and 0 bases at J; junction bases unmatched: 7. Germline CDR1 SGHTS, CDR2 YDEGEE. This CDR3 has 15 amino acids. Source material: blood. The chain joins TRBV5-8 to TRBJ2-7, with 7 bases fitting TRBD1. The receptor's source is a woman of 80 years or more in good health. The CDR3 DNA reads TGTGCCAGCAGCCCGGACGGGACAGTCTCCTACGAGCAGTACTTC. Translation gives CASSPDGTVSYEQYF.